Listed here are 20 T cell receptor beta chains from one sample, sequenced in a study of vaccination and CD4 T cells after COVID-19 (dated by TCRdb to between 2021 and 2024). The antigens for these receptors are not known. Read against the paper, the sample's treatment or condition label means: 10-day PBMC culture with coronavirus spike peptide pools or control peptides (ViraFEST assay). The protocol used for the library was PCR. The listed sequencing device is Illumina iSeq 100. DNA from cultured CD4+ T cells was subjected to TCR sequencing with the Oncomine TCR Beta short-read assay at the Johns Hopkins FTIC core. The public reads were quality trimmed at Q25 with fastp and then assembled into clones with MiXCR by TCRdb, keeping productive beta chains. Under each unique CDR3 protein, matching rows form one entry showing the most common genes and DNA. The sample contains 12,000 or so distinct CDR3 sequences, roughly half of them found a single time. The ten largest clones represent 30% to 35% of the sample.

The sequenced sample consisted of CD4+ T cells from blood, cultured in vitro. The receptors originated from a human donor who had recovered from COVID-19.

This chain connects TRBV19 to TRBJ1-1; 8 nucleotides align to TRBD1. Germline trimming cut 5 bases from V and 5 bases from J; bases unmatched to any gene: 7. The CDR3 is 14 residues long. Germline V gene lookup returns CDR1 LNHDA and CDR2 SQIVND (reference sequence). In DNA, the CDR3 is TGTGCCAGTAGTGTTACAGGGGGTAGGACTGAAGCTTTCTTT. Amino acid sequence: CASSVTGGRTEAFF. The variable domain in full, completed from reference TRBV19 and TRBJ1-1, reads DGGITQSPKYLFRKEGQNVTLSCEQNLNHDAMYWYRQDPGQGLRLIYYSQIVNDFQKGDIAEGYSVSREKKESFPLTVTSAQKNPTAFYLCASSVTGGRTEAFFGQGTRLTVV.

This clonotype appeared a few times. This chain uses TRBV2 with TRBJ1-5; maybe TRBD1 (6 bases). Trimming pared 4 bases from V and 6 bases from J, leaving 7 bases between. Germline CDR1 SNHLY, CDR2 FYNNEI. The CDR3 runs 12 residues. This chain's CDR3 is CASSVQGQPQHF. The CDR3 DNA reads TGTGCCAGCAGTGTACAGGGTCAGCCCCAGCATTTT.

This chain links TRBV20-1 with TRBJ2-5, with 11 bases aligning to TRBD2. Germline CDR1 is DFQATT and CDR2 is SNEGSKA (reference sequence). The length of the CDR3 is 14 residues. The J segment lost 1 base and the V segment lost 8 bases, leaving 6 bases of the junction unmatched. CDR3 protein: CSSLAGGPQETQYF. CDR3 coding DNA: TGCAGTTCATTAGCGGGGGGGCCCCAAGAGACCCAGTACTTC.

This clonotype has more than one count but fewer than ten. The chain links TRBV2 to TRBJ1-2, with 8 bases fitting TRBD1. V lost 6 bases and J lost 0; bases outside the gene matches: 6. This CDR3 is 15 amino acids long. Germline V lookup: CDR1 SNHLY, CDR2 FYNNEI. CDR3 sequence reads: CASREGQATNYGYTF. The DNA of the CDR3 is TGTGCCAGCAGGGAGGGACAGGCTACTAACTATGGCTACACCTTC. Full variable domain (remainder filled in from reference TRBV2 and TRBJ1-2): EPEVTQTPSHQVTQMGQEVILRCVPISNHLYFYWYRQILGQKVEFLVSFYNNEISEKSEIFDDQFSVERPDGSNFTLKIRSTKLEDSAMYFCASREGQATNYGYTFGSGTRLTVV.

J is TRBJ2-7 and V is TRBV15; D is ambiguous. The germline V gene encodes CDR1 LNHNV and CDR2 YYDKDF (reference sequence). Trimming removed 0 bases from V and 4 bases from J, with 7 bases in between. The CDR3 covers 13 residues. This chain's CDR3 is CATSREMGYEQYF. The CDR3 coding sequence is TGTGCCACCAGCAGAGAAATGGGTTACGAGCAGTACTTC.

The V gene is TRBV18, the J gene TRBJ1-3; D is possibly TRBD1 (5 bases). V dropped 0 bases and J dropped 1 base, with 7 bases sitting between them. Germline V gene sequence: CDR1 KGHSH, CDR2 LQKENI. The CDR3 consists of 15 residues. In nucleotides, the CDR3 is TGTGCCAGCTCACCACCAAACAGGTCTGGAAACACCATATATTTT. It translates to CASSPPNRSGNTIYF.

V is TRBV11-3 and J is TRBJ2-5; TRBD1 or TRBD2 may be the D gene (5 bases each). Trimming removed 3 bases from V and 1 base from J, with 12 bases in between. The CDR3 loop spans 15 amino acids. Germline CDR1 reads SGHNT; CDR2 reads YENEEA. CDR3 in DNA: TGTGCCAGCAGCTTTGGGGGAAATAGCCAAGAGACCCAGTACTTC. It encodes CASSFGGNSQETQYF.

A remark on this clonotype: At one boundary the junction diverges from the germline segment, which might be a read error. DNA for the CDR3: TGTGCCAACAGTTACTCGGGGATGACTGAAGCTTTCTTT. Its translation is CANSYSGMTEAFF. The chain links TRBV6-5 to TRBJ1-1; no reliable D call. The length of the CDR3 is 13 residues. Germline V gives CDR1 MNHEY, CDR2 SVGAGI.

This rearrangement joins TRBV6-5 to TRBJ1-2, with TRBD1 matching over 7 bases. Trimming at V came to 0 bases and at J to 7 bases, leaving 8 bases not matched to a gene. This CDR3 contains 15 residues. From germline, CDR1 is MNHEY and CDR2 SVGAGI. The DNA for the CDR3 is TGTGCCAGCAGTTACTCGAAACAGGGGCCTATTGGCTACACCTTC. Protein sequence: CASSYSKQGPIGYTF.

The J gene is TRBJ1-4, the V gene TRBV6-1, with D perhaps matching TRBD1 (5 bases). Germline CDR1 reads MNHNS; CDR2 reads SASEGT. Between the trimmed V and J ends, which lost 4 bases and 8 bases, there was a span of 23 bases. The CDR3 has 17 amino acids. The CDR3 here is CASSGGVSVSGAEKLFF. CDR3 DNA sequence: TGTGCCAGCAGTGGGGGGGTTAGCGTCTCTGGGGCCGAAAAACTGTTTTTT.

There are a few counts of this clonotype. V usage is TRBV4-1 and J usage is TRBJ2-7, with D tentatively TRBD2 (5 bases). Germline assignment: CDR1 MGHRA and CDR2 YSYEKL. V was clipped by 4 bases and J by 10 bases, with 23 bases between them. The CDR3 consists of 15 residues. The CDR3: CASSPLNEVAGFQYF. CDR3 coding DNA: TGCGCCAGCAGCCCGCTGAATGAGGTTGCGGGTTTCCAGTACTTC.

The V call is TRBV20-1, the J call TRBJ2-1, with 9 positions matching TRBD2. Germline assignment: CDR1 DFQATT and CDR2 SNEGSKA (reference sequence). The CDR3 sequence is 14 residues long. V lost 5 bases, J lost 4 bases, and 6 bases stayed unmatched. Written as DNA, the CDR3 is TGCAGTGCTGGAAGGACTAGCGCGTACAATGAGCAGTTCTTC. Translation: CSAGRTSAYNEQFF.

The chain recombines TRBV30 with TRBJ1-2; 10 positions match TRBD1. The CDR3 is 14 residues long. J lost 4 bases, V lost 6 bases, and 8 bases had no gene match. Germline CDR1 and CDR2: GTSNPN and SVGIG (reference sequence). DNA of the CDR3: TGTGCCTGTATGGACAGGGGGAAAGGCTATGGCTACACCTTC. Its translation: CACMDRGKGYGYTF. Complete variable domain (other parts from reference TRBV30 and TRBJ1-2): SQTIHQWPATLVQPVGSPLSLECTVEGTSNPNLYWYRQAAGRGLQLLFYSVGIGQISSEVPQNLSASRPQDRQFILSSKKLLLSDSGFYLCACMDRGKGYGYTFGSGTRLTVV.

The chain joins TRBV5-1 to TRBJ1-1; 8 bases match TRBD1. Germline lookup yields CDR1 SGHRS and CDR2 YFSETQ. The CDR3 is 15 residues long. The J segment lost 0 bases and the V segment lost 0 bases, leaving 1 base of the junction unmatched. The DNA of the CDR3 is TGCGCCAGCAGCTTGGGGGACAGGCTGAACACTGAAGCTTTCTTT. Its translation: CASSLGDRLNTEAFF. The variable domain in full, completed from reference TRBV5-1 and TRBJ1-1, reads KAGVTQTPRYLIKTRGQQVTLSCSPISGHRSVSWYQQTPGQGLQFLFEYFSETQRNKGNFPGRFSGRQFSNSRSEMNVSTLELGDSALYLCASSLGDRLNTEAFFGQGTRLTVV.

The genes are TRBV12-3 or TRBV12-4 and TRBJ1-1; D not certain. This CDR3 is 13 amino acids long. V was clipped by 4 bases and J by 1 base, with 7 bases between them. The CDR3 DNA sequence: TGTGCCAGCAGTTCAGCGGGGAACACTGAAGCTTTCTTT. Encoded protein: CASSSAGNTEAFF.

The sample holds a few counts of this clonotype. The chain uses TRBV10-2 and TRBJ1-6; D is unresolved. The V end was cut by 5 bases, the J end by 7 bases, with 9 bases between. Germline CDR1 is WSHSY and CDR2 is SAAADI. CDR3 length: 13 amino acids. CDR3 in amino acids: CASSSGLNSPLHF. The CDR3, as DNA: TGCGCCAGCAGTTCGGGATTGAATTCACCCCTCCACTTT.

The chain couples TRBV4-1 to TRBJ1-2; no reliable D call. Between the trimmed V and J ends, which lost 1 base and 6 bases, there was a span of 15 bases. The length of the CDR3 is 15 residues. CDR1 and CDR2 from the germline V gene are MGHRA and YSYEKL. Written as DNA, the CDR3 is TGCGCCAGCAGCCAAGTATTCCCTTTGACCCATGGCTACACCTTC. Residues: CASSQVFPLTHGYTF.

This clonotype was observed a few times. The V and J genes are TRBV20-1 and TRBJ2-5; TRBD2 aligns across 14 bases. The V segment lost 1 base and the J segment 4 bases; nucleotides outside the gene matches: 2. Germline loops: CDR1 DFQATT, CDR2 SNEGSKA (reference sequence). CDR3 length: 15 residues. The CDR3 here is CSARGLAGGPETQYF. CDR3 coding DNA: TGCAGTGCTAGAGGACTAGCGGGGGGGCCAGAGACCCAGTACTTC.

CDR3 nucleotides: TGTGCCAGCAGCTCGGGGGGCGGCGGCGGGTCAGATACGCAGTATTTT. Its translation: CASSSGGGGGSDTQYF. V usage is TRBV5-8 and J usage is TRBJ2-3, with a weak D call TRBD2 (7 bases). The germline V gene has CDR1 SGHTS and CDR2 YDEGEE. Trimming removed 3 bases from V and 4 bases from J, with 18 bases in between. The CDR3 runs to 16 residues. Full variable domain (remainder filled in from reference TRBV5-8 and TRBJ2-3): EAGVTQSPTHLIKTRGQQATLRCSPISGHTSVYWYQQALGLGLQFLLWYDEGEERNRGNFPPRFSGRQFPNYSSELNVNALELEDSALYLCASSSGGGGGSDTQYFGPGTRLTVL.

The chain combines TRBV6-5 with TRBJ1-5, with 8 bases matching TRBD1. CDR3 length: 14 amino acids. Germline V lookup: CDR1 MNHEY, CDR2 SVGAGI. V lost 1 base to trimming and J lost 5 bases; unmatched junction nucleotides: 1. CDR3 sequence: CASSYYRGDQPQHF. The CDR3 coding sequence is TGTGCCAGCAGTTACTACAGGGGGGATCAGCCCCAGCATTTT.